Sequencing of this TCR beta chain was carried out in a study of early stage breast cancer tumors listed by TCRdb under 2017. As for the study more broadly: Of the approximately 15 invasive breast tumors, approximately 11 were found to be estrogen receptor-positive, progesterone receptor-positive and HER2-negative. About 70% of the 12 ER+/PR+/HER2- tumors were invasive ductal carcinomas, while the other four were invasive lobular carcinomas. Across all samples, 2,651,842 templates representing approximately 1 million unique clonotypes were detected. On average, each sample had roughly 9.7-fold read coverage.

Note on this clone: What this receptor recognizes is not known. No quality values exist for individual bases; no much larger clone is one base distant.

Every sample was amplified as two independent genomic DNA replicates, using roughly 0.5 ug for blood and about 1.6 ug for tumor or normal breast. TCRB sequencing of genomic DNA was carried out with the ImmunoSeq Intro kit according to the manufacturer's instructions. Multiplex PCR was run for roughly 29 cycles using proprietary primers and spike-in control sequences for absolute quantification. Single-end 150-bp reads were used to sequence an 87-bp fragment spanning the CDR3 plus the flanking V and J genes. Each lane of an Illumina MiSeq using version 3.0 chemistry carried seven multiplexed samples, with two replicates per sample. The original methods were these. Raw data were processed with the vendor's proprietary pipeline, and both replicates were merged into a single result per sample. To define clonotypes, the study grouped productive rearrangements that shared the V-gene family, CDR3 amino acid sequence and J-gene segment. Clonality was calculated as 1 minus the normalized Shannon entropy (Pielou evenness) of TCRB abundances. To estimate T cell density, the total number of templates was divided by the input cell count, which was inferred from how much DNA went in. Total repertoire diversity and clonality were estimated with Recon using default parameters. Tumor-enriched clonotypes were defined as having over 0.1% abundance in tumor and at least 32-fold higher abundance than in normal breast. The table was pulled from immuneACCESS by TCRdb, which kept in-frame rearrangements only. Such tables lose some clones; where checked, under half of the loss comes from unresolved V genes, and the rest has no known cause. V and J calls and clone size come straight from that table; D and trimming were deduced from the DNA. The sample records roughly 10,000 clones, 75% to 85% of which are singletons. Over 11% of the sample goes to the ten largest clones.

Dicing about 20-50 mg of tumor tissue typically produced more than 2.5 ug of DNA. The study profiled bulk TCR beta-chain repertoires in matched peripheral blood, tumor and adjacent normal breast tissue taken from more than 15 patients with early-stage breast cancer. Once resection was done, tumor tissue identified by eye was cut out and put into prechilled RNAlater. Using a TissueLyser II, roughly 20-55 mg of tumor tissue was diced and homogenized in RLTplus buffer with beta-mercaptoethanol and antifoaming agent. Genomic DNA was extracted with the Qiagen AllPrep DNA/RNA Mini kit. Study-wide conclusions, independent of this receptor: The small cohort size prevented analysis by tumor subtype. Bulk genomic DNA sequencing of unsorted cells missed chain pairing and functional markers such as CD4, CD8 and FOXP3. Compared with adjacent normal breast tissue, tumors had around 2.6-fold higher T cell density and higher clonality. Repertoires from blood resembled normal breast more closely than tumor, and using blood as a reference for each tissue separated tumor from normal in about 90% of the 16 patients. Enriched TCRB sequences shared across patients were found to be mostly commonly generated sequences that were unlikely to play an important role in the tumor microenvironment.

CDR1 and CDR2, looked up from the germline V gene, are SGDLS and YYNGEE. From its cysteine to its phenylalanine, the CDR3 spans 15 amino acids. The read is trimmed to its CDR3 DNA, 45 bases read in frame from base 1. Relative to germline, V is 3 bases shorter and J is 6 bases shorter, with 17 bases between their ends. The TCR sequence derives from a person aged 70 to 80 with breast cancer. The sequencing input was breast tumor tissue. The chain couples TRBV9 to TRBJ2-3; the D region possibly corresponds to TRBD1 (7 bases align). The DNA sequence is as follows: TGTGCCAGCAGCGCCCAGGGGGGACGTCCGGATACGCAGTATTTT. The resulting protein is CASSAQGGRPDTQYF.